This TCR beta chain was retrieved from a study of T cell repertoires in cytomegalovirus infection. About the research overall: Recently identified HLA-C-restricted CMV epitopes were among the peptides used. Public TCR beta signatures were indicative of both CMV infection and a matching HLA type. Study-level results: Carriage of CMV together with the relevant HLA was identifiable through cumulative public TCR beta family frequency. The ex vivo response showed dominance by HLA-C-restricted CMV-specific TCR beta clonotypes.

This CDR3 has 16 residues. The trim removed 5 bases at V and 7 bases at J, leaving 6 bases unmatched. CDR1 SEHNR and CDR2 FQNEAQ come from the germline V gene (reference sequence). With respect to this clonotype: No antigen is known for it.

TCRdb passed the reads through MiXCR, listing each CDR3 protein once. The sample consists of 300,000 to 400,000 distinct CDR3 sequences, about 29% of them appearing once. The rearrangement links TRBV7-9 to TRBJ2-1; 15 bases line up with TRBD2. The TCR was taken from a human donor in good health (CMV status not recorded). Some clones in this sample may be carry-over from other donors' samples. The source was cultured PBMCs, collected from culture after CMV antigen stimulation. This CDR3 is CASSPGLAGGWNEQFF. The DNA of the CDR3 is TGTGCCAGCAGCCCCGGACTAGCGGGAGGGTGGAATGAGCAGTTCTTC.